This T cell receptor (beta chain) was found in a study of shared clonotypes between healthy human individuals. Study-level points and caveats: What naive subsets generally showed was a larger estimated richness than memory subsets showed. Only blood underwent sampling, and tissue repertoires likely differ.

Positive CCR7 selection of CD45RO-negative cells yielded the naive CD8 cells, and terminally differentiated effector memory CD45RA+ cells were excluded. TCRdb's table, derived via immunoSEQ multiplex PCR, lists solely in-frame clones and lacks some. The table lists about 2.1 million clones, around 93% of them singletons. As for this clone: Its antigen is still unknown.

Sequencing was carried out using naive CD8+ T cells from PBMCs. This TCR was recovered from a man younger than 35 in good health. Some clones in this sample may be carry-over from other donors' samples.

The CDR3, as DNA: TGTGCCAGCTCACCTGAACCTAGAGGACATCAGCCCCAGCATTTT. Encoded protein: CASSPEPRGHQPQHF. V usage is TRBV18 and J usage is TRBJ1-5; D gene unclear. This CDR3 is 15 amino acids long. In germline, CDR1 is KGHSH, CDR2 LQKENI. Trimming shortened V by 3 bases and J by 5 bases, and 14 bases separated the two germline ends. The whole variable domain, remainder taken from reference TRBV18 and TRBJ1-5, is NAGVMQNPRHLVRRRGQEARLRCSPMKGHSHVYWYRQLPEEGLKFMVYLQKENIIDESGMPKERFSAEFPKEGPSILRIQQVVRGDSAAYFCASSPEPRGHQPQHFGDGTRLSIL.